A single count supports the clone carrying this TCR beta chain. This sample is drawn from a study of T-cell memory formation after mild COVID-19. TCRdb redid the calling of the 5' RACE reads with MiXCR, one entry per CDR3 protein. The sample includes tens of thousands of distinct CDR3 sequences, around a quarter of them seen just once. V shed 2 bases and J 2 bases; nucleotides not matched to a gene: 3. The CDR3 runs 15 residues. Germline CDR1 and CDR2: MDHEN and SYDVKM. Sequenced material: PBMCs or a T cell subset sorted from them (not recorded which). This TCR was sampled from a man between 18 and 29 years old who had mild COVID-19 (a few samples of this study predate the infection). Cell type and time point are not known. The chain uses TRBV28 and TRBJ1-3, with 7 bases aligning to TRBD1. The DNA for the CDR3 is TGTGCCAGCAGTTTACGGGACAGCGCTGGAAACACCATATATTTT. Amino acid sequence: CASSLRDSAGNTIYF.